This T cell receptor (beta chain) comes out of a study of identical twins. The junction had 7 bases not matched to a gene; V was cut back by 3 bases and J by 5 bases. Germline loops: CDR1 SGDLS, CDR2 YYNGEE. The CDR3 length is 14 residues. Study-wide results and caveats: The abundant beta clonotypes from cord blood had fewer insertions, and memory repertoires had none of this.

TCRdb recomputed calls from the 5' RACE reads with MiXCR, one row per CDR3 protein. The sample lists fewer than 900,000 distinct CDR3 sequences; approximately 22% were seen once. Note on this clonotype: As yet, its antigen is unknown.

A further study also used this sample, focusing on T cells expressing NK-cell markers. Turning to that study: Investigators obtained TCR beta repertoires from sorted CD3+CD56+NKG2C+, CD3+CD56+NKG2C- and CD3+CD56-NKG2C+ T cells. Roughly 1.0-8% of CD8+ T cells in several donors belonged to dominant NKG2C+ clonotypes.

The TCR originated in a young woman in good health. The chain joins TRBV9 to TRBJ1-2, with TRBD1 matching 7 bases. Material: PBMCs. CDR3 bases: TGTGCCAGCAGCGCCAATACAGGGGCTTATGGCTACACCTTC. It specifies CASSANTGAYGYTF.